This T cell receptor (beta chain) was captured by sequencing in a study of control samples from healthy donors and cancer patients. The assay was immunoSEQ multiplex PCR, and TCRdb's table has in-frame clones only and misses some. The table has over 200,000 clones, around 79% seen once. Only one count was recorded for this clone. Sequencing used PBMCs. The TCR originated in a woman aged 55-70 years with lung cancer.

In DNA form, the CDR3 reads TGTGCCAGCTCACTCGGACAGGTATTTAACACTGAAGCTTTCTTT. Amino acid sequence: CASSLGQVFNTEAFF. V usage is TRBV18 and J usage is TRBJ1-1; 7 nucleotides align to TRBD1. Unmatched junction bases numbered 7, after V lost 4 bases and J lost 2 bases. The CDR3 runs 15 residues. Germline V gene data show CDR1 as KGHSH and CDR2 as LQKENI.